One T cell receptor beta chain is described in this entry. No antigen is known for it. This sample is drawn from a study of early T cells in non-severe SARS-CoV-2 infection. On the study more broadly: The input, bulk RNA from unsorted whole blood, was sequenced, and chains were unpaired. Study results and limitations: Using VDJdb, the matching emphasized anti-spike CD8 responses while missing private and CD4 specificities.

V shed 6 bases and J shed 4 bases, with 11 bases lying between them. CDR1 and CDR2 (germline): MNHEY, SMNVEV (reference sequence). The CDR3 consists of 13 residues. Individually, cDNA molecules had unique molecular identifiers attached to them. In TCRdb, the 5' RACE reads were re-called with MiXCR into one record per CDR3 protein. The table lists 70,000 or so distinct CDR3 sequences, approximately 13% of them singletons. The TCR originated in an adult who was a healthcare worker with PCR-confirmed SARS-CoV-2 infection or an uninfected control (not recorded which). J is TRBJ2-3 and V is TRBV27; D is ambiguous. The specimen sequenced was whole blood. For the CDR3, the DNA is TGTGCCAGCAGGGGTAGGGCTCCAGATACGCAGTATTTT. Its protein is CASRGRAPDTQYF.